These T cell receptor beta chains were read from a single sample in a study of preoperative IRX-2 immunotherapy in early breast cancer. Libraries were prepared by immunoSEQ multiplex PCR; TCRdb keeps only in-frame clonotypes and omits some of them. The data contain about 98,000 clones, roughly 90% of them singletons. Sequencing used tumor tissue, obtained after IRX-2 immunotherapy. The source is a human donor with breast cancer. Each CDR3 is given with its conserved first and last residue. A D gene is named only where the DNA matches it firmly. Clone size is given for some rows only: seen once, a few or many times, or a class if the clone is expanded.

j_gene | d_gene | v_gene | abundance | CDR3nt | CDR3aa
TRBJ1-2 | NA | TRBV5-1 | NA | TGCGCCAGCAGCACGGAAGACGGACAGCGAGGCTACACCTTC | CASSTEDGQRGYTF
TRBJ1-4 | NA | TRBV11-3 | NA | TGTGCCAGCAGCTGGGGGACGGCCGCAACTAATGAAAAACTGTTTTTT | CASSWGTAATNEKLFF
TRBJ1-5 | TRBD1 | TRBV19 | NA | TGTGCCAGTAGTATAAAGAGGTCGGGGACAGGGGGATCTCAGCCCCAGCATTTT | CASSIKRSGTGGSQPQHF
TRBJ1-5 | NA | TRBV19 | NA | TGTGCCAGTAAGGCCCAGAACGGGTTCAATCAGCCCCAGCATTTT | CASKAQNGFNQPQHF
TRBJ2-1 | TRBD2 | TRBV19 | NA | TGTGCCAGTCAGCGGACTAGCGGGGTCTCCGGGGCCAATGAGCAGTTCTTC | CASQRTSGVSGANEQFF
TRBJ1-4 | NA | TRBV30 | NA | TGTGCCTGGAGTACCGGGCGGGGGGAAAAACTGTTTTTT | CAWSTGRGEKLFF
TRBJ1-2 | TRBD1 | TRBV6-8 | NA | TGTGCCAGCAGTTACAAGGGGGCTTATGGCTACACCTTC | CASSYKGAYGYTF
TRBJ1-5 | NA | TRBV6-4 | NA | TGTGCCAGCAGTTCTAATGACAGAGGGGGAGATCAGCCCCAGCATTTT | CASSSNDRGGDQPQHF
TRBJ2-5 | TRBD1 | TRBV7-1 | NA | TGTGCCAGCAGCCTTGGGGACAGGGGTACGAAGACCCAGTACTTC | CASSLGDRGTKTQYF
TRBJ2-5 | NA | TRBV15 | NA | TGTGCCACCAGCAGACCCGGGCCGCGGGAGACCCAGTACTTC | CATSRPGPRETQYF
TRBJ1-5 | TRBD1 | TRBV28 | NA | TGTGCCAGCAGCTTGGGAGGGGGCTTAGGCCAGCCCCAGCATTTT | CASSLGGGLGQPQHF
TRBJ1-4 | NA | TRBV28 | NA | TGTGCCAGCAGGGTCGACCCGAATGAAAAACTGTTTTTT | CASRVDPNEKLFF
TRBJ2-7 | TRBD2 | TRBV5-1 | NA | TGCGCCAGCAGCTTGGTTGGACTAGCGGGAGGGAGCTCCTACGAGCAGTACTTC | CASSLVGLAGGSSYEQYF
TRBJ2-7 | NA | TRBV14 | NA | TGTGCCAGCAGCAAAGTCCGGGGCTACGAGCAGTACTTC | CASSKVRGYEQYF
TRBJ2-3 | NA | TRBV29-1 | few | TGCAGCGTTGTAGTAGCCGTTCGCCGCACAGATACGCAGTATTTT | CSVVVAVRRTDTQYF
TRBJ1-4 | NA | TRBV30 | NA | TGTGCCTGGAGTGGGTTTCTACACGAGGCGGTTGATGCTAATGAAAAACTGTTTTTT | CAWSGFLHEAVDANEKLFF
TRBJ2-6 | NA | TRBV5-1 | NA | TGCGCCAGCAGCTTGTTTTCCCGGGGCTCTGGGGCCAACGTCCTGACTTTC | CASSLFSRGSGANVLTF
TRBJ2-7 | TRBD1 | TRBV6-8 | NA | TGTGCCATCGGCAGGGGGACAGAAGCCTACGAGCAGTACTTC | CAIGRGTEAYEQYF
TRBJ2-2 | TRBD1 | TRBV6-8 | NA | TGTGCCAGCAGTTACACGCCGGGACAGCGAAACACCGGGGAGCTGTTTTTT | CASSYTPGQRNTGELFF
TRBJ2-3 | NA | TRBV5-1 | NA | TGCGCCAGCAGCTTGTTGTTTAGCACAGATACGCAGTATTTT | CASSLLFSTDTQYF
TRBJ2-5 | TRBD2 | TRBV18 | NA | TGTGCCAGCTCACCGCCCGGGGGGGGGCTTCAGAAGACCCAGTACTTC | CASSPPGGGLQKTQYF
TRBJ1-5 | NA | TRBV28 | NA | TGTGCCAGCAATTCCTACGGGGGTAGCAATCAGCCCCAGCATTTT | CASNSYGGSNQPQHF
TRBJ2-3 | TRBD2 | TRBV5-1 | NA | TGCGCCAGCAGCCTTTGGGAGGGCTCAGATACGCAGTATTTT | CASSLWEGSDTQYF
TRBJ2-7 | NA | TRBV28 | NA | TGTGCCAGCAGTTCCTACGGGATCCGTGGTGGGTCCTACGAGCAGTACTTC | CASSSYGIRGGSYEQYF
TRBJ1-4 | NA | TRBV19 | NA | TGTGCCAGTAGTGTACCTTACAGACTGAATAATGAAAAACTGTTTTTT | CASSVPYRLNNEKLFF
TRBJ2-2 | NA | TRBV10-1 | NA | TGCGCCAGCTCGGGGGGCCGGGAGCTGTTTTTT | CASSGGRELFF
TRBJ1-1 | TRBD1 | TRBV18 | NA | TGTGCCAGCTCACCTCTGATCGTGGGACAGGGTCAACCTGAAGCTTTCTTT | CASSPLIVGQGQPEAFF
TRBJ2-5 | NA | TRBV6-8 | few | TGTGCCAGCAGTCCCGGACAGATTCAAGAGACCCAGTACTTC | CASSPGQIQETQYF
TRBJ1-3 | NA | TRBV28 | NA | TGTGCCAGCAGTTTAGGGGGAGTCGGAAACACCATATATTTT | CASSLGGVGNTIYF
TRBJ1-5 | TRBD1 | TRBV6-8 | few | TGTGCCAGCTGGCCCGGGACAGGACATTTGCCCCAGCATTTT | CASWPGTGHLPQHF
TRBJ1-3 | TRBD1 | TRBV18 | NA | TGTGCCAGCTCACGTGACAGGGGCTCTGGAAACACCATATATTTT | CASSRDRGSGNTIYF
TRBJ2-5 | NA | TRBV5-1 | NA | TGCGCCAGCAGCTTGGTTTCAGGGGACCAAGAGACCCAGTACTTC | CASSLVSGDQETQYF
TRBJ2-1 | TRBD2 | TRBV5-1 | NA | TGCGCCAGCAGCATTGAAGGGGCTAGCGGGAGGAATGAGCAGTTCTTC | CASSIEGASGRNEQFF
TRBJ1-3 | NA | TRBV30 | NA | TGTGCCTCTCGTGATCCCTGGAGCTCTGGAAACACCATATATTTT | CASRDPWSSGNTIYF
TRBJ1-6 | NA | TRBV6-8 | NA | TGTGCCAGCAGTTACTCGGAGGCAGATGCCCTCCACTTT | CASSYSEADALHF
TRBJ1-3 | NA | TRBV7-7 | NA | TGTGCCAGCAGCTTAGGGACAAGTGGAAACACCATATATTTT | CASSLGTSGNTIYF
TRBJ1-2 | TRBD1 | TRBV28 | NA | TGTGCCAGCAGTCCCCTGACAGGGTTTGGCTACACCTTC | CASSPLTGFGYTF
TRBJ1-4 | TRBD1 | TRBV29-1 | once | TGCAGCGTTGAAGAGTACAGGGGAGACGAAAAACTGTTTTTT | CSVEEYRGDEKLFF
TRBJ2-1 | TRBD2 | TRBV7-1 | NA | TGTGCCAGCAGCCTCTCCGGGACTAGCGGGAGCAATGAGCAGTTCTTC | CASSLSGTSGSNEQFF
TRBJ1-4 | NA | TRBV30 | NA | TGTGCCTGGAGTGTACTCGGGGGGCTGGGTGAAAAACTGTTTTTT | CAWSVLGGLGEKLFF
TRBJ2-3 | TRBD2 | TRBV10-2 | NA | TGCGCCAGCAGTGAGTCGAGCGGGGTCGTTACAGATACGCAGTATTTT | CASSESSGVVTDTQYF
TRBJ2-1 | TRBD2 | TRBV30 | few | TGTGCCTGGAGTAAGACTAGCGGGAGGGGTGAGCAGTTCTTC | CAWSKTSGRGEQFF
TRBJ1-2 | NA | TRBV23-1 | NA | TGCGCCAGCAGCTTTTCAGGGACCCGGGGCTACACCTTC | CASSFSGTRGYTF
TRBJ1-5 | NA | TRBV19 | NA | TGTGCCAGTAGTATAACCCGGGACACCAGCAATCAGCCCCAGCATTTT | CASSITRDTSNQPQHF
TRBJ1-5 | NA | TRBV9 | few | TGTGCCAGCAGTGAAGCCGGAGGAGTGAGGCCCCAGCATTTT | CASSEAGGVRPQHF
TRBJ1-3 | NA | TRBV6-4 | NA | TGTGCCAGCAGTGAAACAGGGTCGGGAAACACCATATATTTT | CASSETGSGNTIYF
TRBJ2-7 | NA | TRBV11-3 | NA | TGTGCCAGCAGCCAAACCGCCGGGGCCTACGAGCAGTACTTC | CASSQTAGAYEQYF
TRBJ1-1 | NA | TRBV18 | few | TGTGCCAGCTCACCACCGGTTGACAACCGACCTCTTAACACTGAAGCTTTCTTT | CASSPPVDNRPLNTEAFF
TRBJ1-2 | NA | TRBV6-8 | few | TGTGCCAGCACCCCGGGGGGGAATCGTGCCTATGGCTACACCTTC | CASTPGGNRAYGYTF
TRBJ1-1 | NA | TRBV28 | NA | TGTGCCAGCAGTTTCGCCGGGGCTAGGAACACTGAAGCTTTCTTT | CASSFAGARNTEAFF
TRBJ1-5 | NA | TRBV6-8 | few | TGTGCCATCAGTACACACCGGGACAGCAATCAGCCCCAGCATTTT | CAISTHRDSNQPQHF
TRBJ1-6 | NA | TRBV18 | NA | TGTGCCAGCTCACCGGAGCAGGGGAATTCACCCCTCCACTTT | CASSPEQGNSPLHF